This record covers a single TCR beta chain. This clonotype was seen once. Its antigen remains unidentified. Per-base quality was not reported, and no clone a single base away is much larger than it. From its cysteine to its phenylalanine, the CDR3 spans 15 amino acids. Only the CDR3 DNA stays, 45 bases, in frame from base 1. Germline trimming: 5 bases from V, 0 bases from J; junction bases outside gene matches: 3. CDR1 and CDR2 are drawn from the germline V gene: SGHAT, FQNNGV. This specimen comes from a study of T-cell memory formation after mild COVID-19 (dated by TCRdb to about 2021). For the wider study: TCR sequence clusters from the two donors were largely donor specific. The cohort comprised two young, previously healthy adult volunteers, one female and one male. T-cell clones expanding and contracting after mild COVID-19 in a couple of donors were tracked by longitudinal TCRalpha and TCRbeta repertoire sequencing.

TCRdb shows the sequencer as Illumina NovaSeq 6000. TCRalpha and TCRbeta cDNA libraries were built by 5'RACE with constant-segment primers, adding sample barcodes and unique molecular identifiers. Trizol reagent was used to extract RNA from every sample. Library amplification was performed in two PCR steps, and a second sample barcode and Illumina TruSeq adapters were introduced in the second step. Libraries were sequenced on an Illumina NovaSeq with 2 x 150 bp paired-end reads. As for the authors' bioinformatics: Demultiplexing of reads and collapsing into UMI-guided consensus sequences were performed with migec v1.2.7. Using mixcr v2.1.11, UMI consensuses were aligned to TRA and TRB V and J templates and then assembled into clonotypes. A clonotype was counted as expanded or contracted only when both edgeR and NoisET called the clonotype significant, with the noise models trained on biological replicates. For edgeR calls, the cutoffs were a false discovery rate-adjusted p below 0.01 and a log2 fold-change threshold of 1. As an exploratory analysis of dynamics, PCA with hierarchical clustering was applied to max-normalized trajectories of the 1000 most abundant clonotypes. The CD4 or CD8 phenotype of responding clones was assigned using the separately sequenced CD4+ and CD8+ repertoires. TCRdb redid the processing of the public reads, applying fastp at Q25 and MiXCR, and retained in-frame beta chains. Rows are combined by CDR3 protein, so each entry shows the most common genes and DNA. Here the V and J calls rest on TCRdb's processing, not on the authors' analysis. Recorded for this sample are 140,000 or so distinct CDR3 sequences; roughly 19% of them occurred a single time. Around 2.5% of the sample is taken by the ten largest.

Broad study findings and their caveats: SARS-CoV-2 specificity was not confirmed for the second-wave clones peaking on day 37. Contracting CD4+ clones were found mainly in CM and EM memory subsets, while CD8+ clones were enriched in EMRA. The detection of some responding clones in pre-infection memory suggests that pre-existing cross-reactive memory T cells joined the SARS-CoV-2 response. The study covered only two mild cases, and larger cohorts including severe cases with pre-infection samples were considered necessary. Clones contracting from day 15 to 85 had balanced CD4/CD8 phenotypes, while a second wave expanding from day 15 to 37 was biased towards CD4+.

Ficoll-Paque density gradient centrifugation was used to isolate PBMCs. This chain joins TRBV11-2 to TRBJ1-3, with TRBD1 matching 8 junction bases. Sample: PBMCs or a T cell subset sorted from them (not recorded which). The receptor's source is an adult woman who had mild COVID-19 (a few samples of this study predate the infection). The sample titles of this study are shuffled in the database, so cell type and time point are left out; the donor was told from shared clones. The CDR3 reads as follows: CASSGDRSSGNTIYF. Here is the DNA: TGTGCCAGCAGCGGGGACAGGAGCTCTGGAAACACCATATATTTT.